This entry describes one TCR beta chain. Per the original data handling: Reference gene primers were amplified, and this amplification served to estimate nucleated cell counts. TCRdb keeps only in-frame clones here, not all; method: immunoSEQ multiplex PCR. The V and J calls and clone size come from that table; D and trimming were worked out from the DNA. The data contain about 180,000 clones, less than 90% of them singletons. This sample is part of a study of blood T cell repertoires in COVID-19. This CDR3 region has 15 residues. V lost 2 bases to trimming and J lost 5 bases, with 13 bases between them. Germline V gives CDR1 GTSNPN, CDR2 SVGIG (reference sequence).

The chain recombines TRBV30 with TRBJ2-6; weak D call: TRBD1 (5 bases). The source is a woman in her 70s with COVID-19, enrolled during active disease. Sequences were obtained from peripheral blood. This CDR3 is CAWSYPGSRANVLTF. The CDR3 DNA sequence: TGTGCCTGGAGTTATCCAGGGTCACGGGCCAACGTCCTGACTTTC.